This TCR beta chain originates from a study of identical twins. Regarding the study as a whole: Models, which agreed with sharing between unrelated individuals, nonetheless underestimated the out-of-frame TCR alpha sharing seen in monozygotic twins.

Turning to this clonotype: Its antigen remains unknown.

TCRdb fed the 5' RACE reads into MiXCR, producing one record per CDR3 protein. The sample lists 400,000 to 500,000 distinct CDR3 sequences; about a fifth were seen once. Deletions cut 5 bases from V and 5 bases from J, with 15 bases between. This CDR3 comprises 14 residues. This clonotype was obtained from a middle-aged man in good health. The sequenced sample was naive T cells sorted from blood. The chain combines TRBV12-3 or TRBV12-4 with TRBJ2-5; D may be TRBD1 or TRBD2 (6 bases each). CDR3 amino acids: CASSHHGGGETQYF. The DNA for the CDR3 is TGTGCCAGCAGTCACCACGGGGGCGGGGAGACCCAGTACTTC.